The present T cell receptor beta chain was sequenced within a study of T cell responses to AZD1222 COVID-19 vaccine. Study-level points and caveats: Recipients of two AZD1222 doses showed rising Spike-specific TCR breadth and depth.

As for this clone: Its target is not known.

This CDR3 region has 15 residues. The germline V gene encodes CDR1 MNHEY and CDR2 SMNVEV (reference sequence). The V segment lost 10 bases and the J segment 2 bases; nucleotides outside the gene matches: 11. The method was immunoSEQ multiplex PCR; TCRdb's version includes in-frame clones alone and lacks a portion of them. The top ten hold approximately 0.6% of the sample, which has 180,000 or so clones, around 94% seen once. The sequence was obtained from an adult in good health. The sample consisted of peripheral blood, taken on day 0 of AZD1222 vaccination. The chain links TRBV27 to TRBJ2-1; 7 bases align to TRBD2. The CDR3 loop reads CATQTSVWTYNEQFF. CDR3 nucleotides: TGTGCCACACAAACTAGCGTCTGGACCTACAATGAGCAGTTCTTC.